This TCR beta chain came from a study of long-term antiretroviral therapy in people with HIV. The V gene's germline CDR1 is SGHTA and CDR2 FQGTGA. The CDR3 has 14 residues. Trimming took 1 base from V and 3 from J; bases not matched to a gene: 3. Every one of the donors gave at least one pre-ART PBMC sample and at least two post-ART PBMC samples. Among participants with HIV, every one received treatment in the United States. Every specimen held between about 0.9-11 million cryopreserved PBMC. These were thawed and washed before DNA extraction. Researchers ran immunoSEQ v3.0 at survey level. Generated by immunoSEQ multiplex PCR, the TCRdb table keeps only in-frame clones and is missing some. This table holds about 23,000 clones, 81% found once.

The J gene is TRBJ2-7, the V gene TRBV7-3; 7 nucleotides agree with TRBD1. This clonotype was sampled from a man under 40 with HIV. Sample: unsorted PBMCs, taken 1.5 years after starting antiretroviral therapy. DNA for the CDR3: TGTGCCAGCAGCTTAAGTTCAGGGGGCTACGAGCAGTACTTC. Amino acid sequence: CASSLSSGGYEQYF.